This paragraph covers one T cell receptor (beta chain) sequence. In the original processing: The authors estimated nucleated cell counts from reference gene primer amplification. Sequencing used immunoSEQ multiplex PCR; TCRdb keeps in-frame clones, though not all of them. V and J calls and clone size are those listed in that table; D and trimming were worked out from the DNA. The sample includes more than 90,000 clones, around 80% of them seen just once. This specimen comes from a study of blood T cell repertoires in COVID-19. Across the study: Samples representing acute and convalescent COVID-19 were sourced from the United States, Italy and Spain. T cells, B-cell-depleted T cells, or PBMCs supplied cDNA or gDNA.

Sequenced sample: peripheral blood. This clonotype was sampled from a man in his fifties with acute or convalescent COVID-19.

The CDR3 loop is CASSLLRTGLETQYF. In DNA, the CDR3 is TGTGCCAGCAGCTTACTAAGGACAGGGTTAGAGACCCAGTACTTC. The rearrangement links TRBV7-9 to TRBJ2-5; 8 positions agree with TRBD1. This CDR3 is built from 15 residues. The ends lost 2 bases at V and 4 bases at J; junction bases unmatched: 6. Germline CDR1 is SEHNR and CDR2 is FQNEAQ (reference sequence).